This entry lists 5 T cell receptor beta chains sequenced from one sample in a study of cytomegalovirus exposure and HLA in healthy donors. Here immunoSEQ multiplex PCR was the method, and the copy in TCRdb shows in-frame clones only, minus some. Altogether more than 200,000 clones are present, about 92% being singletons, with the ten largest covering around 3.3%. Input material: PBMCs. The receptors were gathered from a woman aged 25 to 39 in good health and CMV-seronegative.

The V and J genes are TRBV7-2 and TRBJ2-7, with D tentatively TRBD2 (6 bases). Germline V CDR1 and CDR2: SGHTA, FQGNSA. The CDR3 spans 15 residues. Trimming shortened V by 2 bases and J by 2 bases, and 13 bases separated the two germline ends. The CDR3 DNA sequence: TGTGCCAGCAGCTTATCAACGGGAGTGGCCTACGAGCAGTACTTC. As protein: CASSLSTGVAYEQYF.

Here the CDR3 reads CASSIVGDGSYEQYF. The DNA for the CDR3 is TGTGCCAGCAGTATAGTAGGCGACGGGTCCTACGAGCAGTACTTC. The V gene is TRBV27, the J gene TRBJ2-7, with D uncertain. V lost 5 bases and J lost 1, with 15 bases in between. From germline, CDR1 is MNHEY and CDR2 SMNVEV (reference sequence). The length of the CDR3 is 15 residues.

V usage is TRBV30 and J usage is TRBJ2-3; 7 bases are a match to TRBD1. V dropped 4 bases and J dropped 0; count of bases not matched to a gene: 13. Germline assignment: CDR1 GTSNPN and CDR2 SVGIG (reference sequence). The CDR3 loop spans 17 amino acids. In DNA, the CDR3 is TGTGCCTGGACCTATGAGGGGGCTTTATTGAGCACAGATACGCAGTATTTT. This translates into CAWTYEGALLSTDTQYF.

The CDR3 reads CASSQGMGYEQYF. DNA of the CDR3: TGTGCCAGCTCACAGGGAATGGGGTACGAGCAGTACTTC. The chain employs TRBV18 and TRBJ2-7; D is undetermined. The V end lost 4 bases, the J end lost 4 bases, and 11 bases lay between the germline ends. The CDR3 runs 13 residues. Germline lookup yields CDR1 KGHSH and CDR2 LQKENI.

This CDR3 is CASSLPWDTFSTGELFF. Written as DNA, the CDR3 is TGTGCCAGCAGTCTTCCGTGGGACACATTTTCCACCGGGGAGCTGTTTTTT. This chain connects TRBV28 to TRBJ2-2; possible D gene TRBD1, 6 bases. This CDR3 contains 17 residues. The germline CDR1 and CDR2 sequences are MDHEN and SYDVKM. Trimming pared 5 bases from V and 4 bases from J, leaving 20 bases between.